Given below is one T cell receptor (beta chain) in context. The sample belongs to a study of blood T cell repertoires in COVID-19. About the research overall: The United States, Italy and Spain supplied acute and convalescent COVID-19 samples. Nucleic acid was either cDNA or gDNA, and it came from T cells, B-cell-depleted T cells, or PBMCs.

In the source study's methods: Reference gene primer amplification gave nucleated cell count estimates. Here immunoSEQ multiplex PCR was the method, and the copy in TCRdb shows in-frame clones only, minus some. V and J calls plus clone size are reproduced from that table; the DNA served to infer D and trimming. In the table there are approximately 80,000 clones, about 90% of which are singletons. Sequencing used peripheral blood. The TCR was taken from a woman between 45 and 60 years old in a cohort sampled during active COVID-19.

In DNA, the CDR3 is TGCGCCAGCAGCCCGGACAGCCGGTGGGGCTACACCTTC. Protein: CASSPDSRWGYTF. The chain combines TRBV5-1 with TRBJ1-2, with a weak D call TRBD1 (6 bases). The germline V gene encodes CDR1 SGHRS and CDR2 YFSETQ. Trimming removed 4 bases at V and 8 bases at J, with 15 bases between. CDR3 size: 13 residues.